This T cell receptor (beta chain) was identified in a study of response to subunit inactivated influenza vaccine listed by TCRdb under 2018. Regarding the research as a whole: Deep quantitative profiling of the T cell receptor repertoire was used in the study to follow responses to a trivalent subunit inactivated influenza vaccine.

This clonotype appeared a few times. No cognate antigen has been identified for it. Qualities for individual bases were not recorded, and no much larger clone is one base off. V is reduced by 2 bases and J by 8 bases, leaving a spacing of 7 bases between them. Per the germline V gene, SGHDT is the CDR1 and YYEEEE is the CDR2. Its CDR3 holds 11 amino acids, cysteine through phenylalanine. Just the 33-base CDR3 DNA is kept, in frame starting at base 1. The investigation overall reported the following: The authors proposed that each seasonal influenza vaccination may bring in only a limited number of new T cells.

Library preparation employed RT-PCR. Sequencing took place on an Illumina HiSeq 2500. TCRdb cleaned the public reads at Q25 with fastp, built clones with MiXCR and kept in-frame beta chains. Merged by CDR3 protein, the rows form single entries marked with the most common genes and DNA. Present in this sample are about 240,000 distinct CDR3 sequences, more than 9% of which were seen just once. The top ten clonotypes cover about 7.8% of the sample. The sequence derives from a man aged 45-65 years who received an inactivated influenza vaccine. Donor details come from another sample of the same person, matched by shared clones. The V and J genes are TRBV5-6 and TRBJ1-2; no D segment can be confidently identified. Specimen: non-naive T cells sorted from PBMCs, collected 14 to 15 days before vaccination. Per the publication, the cell subset or site label means: memory T cell fraction. Here the CDR3 is given as CASSFQTGYTF. The sequence in DNA is TGTGCCAGCAGCTTTCAAACCGGCTACACCTTC. The full variable domain, completed from the reference TRBV5-6 and TRBJ1-2 proteins outside the CDR3, reads DAGVTQSPTHLIKTRGQQVTLRCSPKSGHDTVSWYQQALGQGPQFIFQYYEEEERQRGNFPDRFSGHQFPNYSSELNVNALLLGDSALYLCASSFQTGYTFGSGTRLTVV.